These 27 T cell receptor beta chains share one sample of origin, sequenced in a study of T cells in localized non-small cell lung cancer. This table comes from immunoSEQ multiplex PCR, and its TCRdb copy is limited to in-frame clones, with some not included. The data show about 76,000 clones, approximately 84% seen once. This specimen was peripheral blood, taken before any cancer treatment. These TCRs come from a female donor of 60 years or more with stage I lung adenocarcinoma.

The count of this clone is one. The chain carries TRBV11-1 and TRBJ1-1; D perhaps matches TRBD1 (6 bases). V was clipped by 0 bases and J by 2 bases, with 10 bases between them. The germline gives CDR1 SGHAT, CDR2 FQDESV (reference sequence). This CDR3 contains 15 residues. The CDR3 DNA sequence: TGTGCCAGCAGCTTAGCGGGGGCATACAACACTGAAGCTTTCTTT. It codes for CASSLAGAYNTEAFF.

The V gene is TRBV19, the J gene TRBJ2-5, with 9 positions matching TRBD2. The CDR3 consists of 14 residues. The germline CDR1 and CDR2 sequences are LNHDA and SQIVND (reference sequence). J gave up 5 bases and V 4 bases, and 5 bases lay outside the gene matches. CDR3 in DNA: TGTGCCAGTAGTACGGGACTAGCCGCCGAGACCCAGTACTTC. This encodes CASSTGLAAETQYF.

This clone was seen only once. The chain recombines TRBV5-8 with TRBJ2-7, with D tentatively TRBD1 (6 bases). This CDR3 is built from 17 residues. Trimming shortened V by 1 base and J by 6 bases, and 23 bases separated the two germline ends. The V gene's germline CDR1 is SGHTS and CDR2 YDEGEE. CDR3 DNA: TGTGCCAGCAGCTTGTATTGGGGACGACAGGAAGGCTCCGAGCAGTACTTC. This gives the protein CASSLYWGRQEGSEQYF.

The chain links TRBV5-6 to TRBJ2-3; D is uncertain. The CDR3 spans 16 residues. Germline V gene data show CDR1 as SGHDT and CDR2 as YYEEEE. V was cut by 3 bases and J by 0 bases, with 14 bases left in between. CDR3 coding DNA: TGTGCCAGCAGCTCCAACACTTTTAGAAGCACAGATACGCAGTATTTT. Translated, it gives CASSSNTFRSTDTQYF.

V usage is TRBV19 and J usage is TRBJ1-2, with a possible D match to TRBD1 (6 bases). The CDR3 extends over 13 amino acids. With 3 bases removed from V and 4 bases from J, the gap between germline ends came to 9 bases. The V gene's germline CDR1 is LNHDA and CDR2 SQIVND (reference sequence). The CDR3, as DNA: TGTGCCAGTAGTATTTCGGACAGCTATGGCTACACCTTC. This encodes CASSISDSYGYTF.

The rearrangement links TRBV7-9 to TRBJ1-2, with a weak D call TRBD1 (6 bases). The CDR3 consists of 17 residues. V was trimmed by 0 bases and J by 7 bases, leaving 21 bases between them. Germline CDR1 and CDR2: SEHNR and FQNEAQ (reference sequence). The CDR3 nucleotides read TGTGCCAGCAGCTTAGCGGGGCAGGGGCCTGGTGGACGTGGCTACACCTTC. This gives the protein CASSLAGQGPGGRGYTF.

This clone has just a few counts. J is TRBJ1-2 and V is TRBV19, with no clear D. From germline, CDR1 is LNHDA and CDR2 SQIVND (reference sequence). Trimming took off 4 bases at V and 4 bases at J, with 10 bases between the two ends. The CDR3 length is 13 residues. This CDR3 reads CASSTGSGYGYTF. The CDR3 DNA sequence: TGTGCCAGTAGTACCGGCTCGGGCTATGGCTACACCTTC.

This sequence joins TRBV15 and TRBJ2-1; no definite D call. The germline gives CDR1 LNHNV, CDR2 YYDKDF (reference sequence). Trimming took 1 base from V and 3 from J, leaving 7 bases between them. CDR3 size: 14 residues. CDR3 sequence: CATSRAGSYNEQFF. CDR3 DNA sequence: TGTGCCACCAGCAGAGCAGGAAGCTACAATGAGCAGTTCTTC.

This clone was seen a few times. This sequence joins TRBV7-9 and TRBJ2-4, with 12 nucleotides matching TRBD1. J was trimmed by 6 bases and V by 5 bases; bases with no gene match: 5. Germline lookup yields CDR1 SEHNR and CDR2 FQNEAQ (reference sequence). The CDR3 totals 15 residues. The CDR3 DNA is TGTGCCAGCAGCACGGGACAGGGGGCTGTAAACATTCAGTACTTC. It specifies CASSTGQGAVNIQYF.

The CDR3 sequence is CASSLGSNRGSDTQYF. CDR3 nucleotides: TGTGCCAGCAGCTTAGGGAGCAACCGTGGGTCCGATACGCAGTATTTT. The chain is built from TRBV7-3 and TRBJ2-3; the D gene is possibly TRBD2 (5 bases). V lost 2 bases and J 6 bases, leaving 18 bases between the germline ends. CDR3 length: 16 residues. Looked up from germline, CDR1 is SGHTA and CDR2 is FQGTGA.

Notes on this clone: This sample includes further DNA sequences coding for the same CDR3. This chain links TRBV28 with TRBJ1-5; TRBD1 is a possible D gene (5 bases). Trimming stripped 3 bases from V and 0 bases from J, with 9 bases between. The CDR3 extends over 15 amino acids. CDR1 is MDHEN and CDR2 is SYDVKM in the germline V gene. The CDR3 here is CASSLGGNSNQPQHF. The CDR3 DNA reads TGTGCCAGCAGTTTGGGGGGGAATAGCAATCAGCCCCAGCATTTT.

This chain joins TRBV28 and TRBJ2-6, with D unresolved. The CDR3 is 14 amino acids. Looked up from germline, CDR1 is MDHEN and CDR2 is SYDVKM. The germline V and J ends were trimmed by 8 bases and 1 base, with 9 bases remaining between them. The CDR3 protein is CASGQESGANVLTF. In DNA form, the CDR3 reads TGTGCCAGCGGGCAGGAATCTGGGGCCAACGTCCTGACTTTC.

The chain recombines TRBV25-1 with TRBJ2-3; 10 bases are a match to TRBD2. CDR1 is MGHDK and CDR2 is SYGVNS in the germline V gene. The CDR3 has 16 residues. V gave up 5 bases and J gave up 0 bases; unmatched junction bases: 5. Here the CDR3 DNA reads TGTGCCAGCAGTAAACAACTAGCGGGAAGCACAGATACGCAGTATTTT. Protein sequence: CASSKQLAGSTDTQYF. Variable domain in full (rest from reference TRBV25-1 and TRBJ2-3): EADIYQTPRYLVIGTGKKITLECSQTMGHDKMYWYQQDPGMELHLIHYSYGVNSTEKGDLSSESTVSRIRTEHFPLTLESARPSHTSQYLCASSKQLAGSTDTQYFGPGTRLTVL.

The chain combines TRBV5-5 with TRBJ2-7; TRBD2 aligns across 14 bases. CDR1 and CDR2 from the germline V gene are SGHKS and YYEKEE (reference sequence). This CDR3 is built from 15 residues. The ends lost 2 bases at V and 4 bases at J; junction bases unmatched: 2. The CDR3 sequence is CASSFGTSGRYEQYF. CDR3 nucleotides: TGTGCCAGCAGCTTCGGGACTAGCGGGAGATACGAGCAGTACTTC.

J is TRBJ2-6 and V is TRBV7-9, with D possibly being TRBD1 (5 bases). This CDR3 has 19 amino acids. Germline V CDR1 and CDR2: SEHNR, FQNEAQ (reference sequence). With 2 bases removed from V and 0 bases from J, the gap between germline ends came to 17 bases. This CDR3 reads CASSLTTARVPSGANVLTF. The CDR3 region has the DNA TGTGCCAGCAGCTTAACAACGGCCAGGGTCCCCTCTGGGGCCAACGTCCTGACTTTC.

The chain couples TRBV18 to TRBJ2-3, with unresolved D. Trimming removed 3 bases at V and 3 bases at J, with 7 bases between. From germline, CDR1 is KGHSH and CDR2 LQKENI. The CDR3 has 13 amino acids. The CDR3 protein is CASSPRLTDTQYF. DNA of the CDR3: TGTGCCAGCTCACCGCGACTGACAGATACGCAGTATTTT.

The rearrangement uses TRBV10-2 and TRBJ1-1, with D possibly TRBD1 on 6 matching bases. In germline, CDR1 is WSHSY, CDR2 SAAADI. This CDR3 has 14 amino acids. Trimming removed 8 bases at V and 6 bases at J, with 19 bases between. The CDR3 here is CASARGSRGSEAFF. The CDR3 DNA follows: TGCGCCAGCGCCAGGGGCTCCCGGGGGTCTGAAGCTTTCTTT.

Points on this clone: This sample includes further DNA sequences coding for the same CDR3. The genes are TRBV5-4 and TRBJ1-2, with D uncertain. Germline CDR1 reads SGHNT; CDR2 reads YYREEE (reference sequence). The CDR3 runs 12 residues. The V end lost 0 bases, the J end lost 6 bases, and 6 bases lay between the germline ends. The CDR3 coding sequence is TGTGCCAGCAGCTTGGCTGGGAATGGCTACACCTTC. Its protein is CASSLAGNGYTF.

The chain joins TRBV7-9 to TRBJ2-7; TRBD2 is a possible D gene (5 bases). The CDR3 is 15 amino acids. Between the trimmed V and J ends, which lost 0 bases and 3 bases, there was a span of 12 bases. Germline V gene lookup returns CDR1 SEHNR and CDR2 FQNEAQ (reference sequence). Here the CDR3 DNA reads TGTGCCAGCAGCTTAGCGGGCACTCGGGGCTACGAGCAGTACTTC. It encodes CASSLAGTRGYEQYF.

CDR3 nucleotides: TGTGCCACCAGCAGAGAGGTGAAGAGCTCTGGAAACACCATATATTTT. It specifies CATSREVKSSGNTIYF. The genes are TRBV15 and TRBJ1-3; D is undetermined. With 0 bases removed from V and 0 bases from J, the gap between germline ends came to 9 bases. The CDR3 extends over 16 amino acids. CDR1 is LNHNV, CDR2 YYDKDF, per germline (reference sequence).

The chain links TRBV10-3 to TRBJ2-7; TRBD1 aligns across 8 bases. V gave up 7 bases and J gave up 2 bases; unmatched junction bases: 7. Germline V gives CDR1 ENHRY, CDR2 SYGVKD. This CDR3 spans 14 amino acids. The CDR3 DNA is TGTGCCATCACTTTCAGCAGGGGGCCCTACGAGCAGTACTTC. This translates into CAITFSRGPYEQYF.

The CDR3 reads CASSPGEAGGVRAKETQYF. DNA of the CDR3: TGTGCCAGCAGCCCGGGGGAGGCGGGGGGCGTCAGGGCGAAAGAGACCCAGTACTTC. The rearrangement joins TRBV7-9 to TRBJ2-5, with TRBD2 identical over 8 bases. Germline assignment: CDR1 SEHNR and CDR2 FQNEAQ (reference sequence). Unmatched junction bases numbered 20, after V lost 5 bases and J lost 3 bases. CDR3 size: 19 residues.

This clone occurred once. The chain employs TRBV5-1 and TRBJ2-1, with 7 bases matching TRBD2. V was pared by 2 bases and J by 6 bases, with 8 bases of the junction left unmatched. Germline CDR1 reads SGHRS; CDR2 reads YFSETQ. The CDR3 length is 15 residues. CDR3 sequence reads: CASSLERGRGNEQFF. The CDR3 nucleotides are TGCGCCAGCAGCTTAGAGCGGGGTCGTGGCAATGAGCAGTTCTTC.

The rearrangement joins TRBV28 to TRBJ1-4; a weak D match, TRBD1 (5 bases). Germline V gives CDR1 MDHEN, CDR2 SYDVKM. Trimming removed 6 bases at V and 6 bases at J, with 20 bases between. The CDR3 loop spans 16 amino acids. CDR3 nucleotide sequence: TGTGCCAGCAGAACTGGGGGGTCACGAACCTATGAAAAACTGTTTTTT. As protein: CASRTGGSRTYEKLFF.

V gene TRBV7-3 combines with J gene TRBJ1-5, with TRBD1 matching 7 bases. V was clipped by 5 bases and J by 7 bases; unmatched bases: 5. The CDR3 covers 13 residues. Germline V gene sequence: CDR1 SGHTA, CDR2 FQGTGA. CDR3 residues: CASSPTGDQPQHF. In nucleotides, the CDR3 is TGTGCCAGCAGCCCCACAGGGGACCAGCCCCAGCATTTT.

This clone has more than one count but fewer than ten. The rearrangement joins TRBV5-1 to TRBJ2-7; D perhaps matches TRBD2 (6 bases). Germline V lookup: CDR1 SGHRS, CDR2 YFSETQ. CDR3 length equals 15 residues. V was pared by 0 bases and J by 4 bases, with 14 bases between. For the CDR3, the DNA is TGCGCCAGCAGCTTGGAACTAGGCGGGACTTACGAGCAGTACTTC. As protein: CASSLELGGTYEQYF.

The V and J genes are TRBV7-2 and TRBJ2-1, with D hard to call. V was trimmed by 5 bases and J by 11 bases, leaving 13 bases between them. The CDR3 is 12 residues long. Looked up from germline, CDR1 is SGHTA and CDR2 is FQGNSA. Here the CDR3 DNA reads TGTGCCAGCAGCCTAGGGCTCGACAAGCAGTTCTTC. This codes for CASSLGLDKQFF. Supplemented by reference TRBV7-2 and TRBJ2-1, the full variable domain reads GAGVSQSPSNKVTEKGKDVELRCDPISGHTALYWYRQSLGQGLEFLIYFQGNSAPDKSGLPSDRFSAERTGGSVSTLTIQRTQQEDSAVYLCASSLGLDKQFFGPGTRLTVL.